These 8 T cell receptor beta chains originate from one sample sequenced in a study of control samples from healthy donors and cancer patients. Sequencing used immunoSEQ multiplex PCR; TCRdb keeps in-frame clones, though not all of them. Found here are about 170,000 clones, more than 85% of them singletons; the top ten hold 2%. Sequences were obtained from blood. These receptors came from a woman in her thirties or forties in good health.

This chain connects TRBV2 to TRBJ1-5, with D hard to call. Per germline, CDR1 SNHLY and CDR2 FYNNEI. With 2 bases removed from V and 9 bases from J, the gap between germline ends came to 14 bases. CDR3 length: 14 residues. The CDR3 loop is CASSELGLEWPQHF. The CDR3 nucleotides read TGTGCCAGCAGTGAATTGGGGTTGGAGTGGCCCCAGCATTTT.

The V call is TRBV7-9, the J call TRBJ2-5; the match to TRBD1 covers 12 bases. Germline values: CDR1 SEHNR, CDR2 FQNEAQ (reference sequence). With 5 bases clipped from V and 4 bases from J, the junction kept 8 bases outside the gene matches. The CDR3 is 16 residues long. The CDR3 sequence: CASSTGTGGRRETQYF. The CDR3 nucleotides read TGTGCCAGCAGCACCGGGACAGGGGGCCGAAGAGAGACCCAGTACTTC.

This chain uses TRBV9 with TRBJ2-3; no clear D gene. Deletions cut 4 bases from V and 1 base from J, with 13 bases between. Germline V gene sequence: CDR1 SGDLS, CDR2 YYNGEE. This CDR3 is built from 15 residues. CDR3: CASSKTRLGTDTQYF. As DNA, the CDR3 is TGTGCCAGCAGCAAAACGCGGTTAGGCACAGATACGCAGTATTTT.

This clone was counted a single time. V and J are TRBV19 and TRBJ2-7; weak D call: TRBD1 (5 bases). The germline CDR1 and CDR2 sequences are LNHDA and SQIVND (reference sequence). The ends were cut back, 5 bases at V and 7 bases at J, with 27 bases in the middle. The length of the CDR3 is 17 residues. CDR3 protein: CASSAKTMTDILQEQYF. The DNA of the CDR3 is TGTGCCAGTAGTGCCAAGACGATGACGGACATCCTACAAGAGCAGTACTTC.

This chain connects TRBV5-8 to TRBJ1-2, with TRBD1 matching over 7 bases. The J segment lost 7 bases and the V segment lost 4 bases, leaving 10 bases of the junction unmatched. CDR3 length: 14 residues. From germline, CDR1 is SGHTS and CDR2 YDEGEE. This CDR3 reads CASSPTGSLSGYTF. The CDR3, as DNA: TGTGCCAGCAGCCCGACAGGGTCGTTGAGTGGCTACACCTTC.

In DNA, the CDR3 is TGTGCCAGCAGCTTGGGGGGCCGGTTCTTC. It codes for CASSLGGRFF. This chain links TRBV5-4 with TRBJ2-1; tentatively, D is TRBD1 (5 bases). Trimming removed 0 bases at V and 15 bases at J, with 7 bases between. CDR1 SGHNT and CDR2 YYREEE come from the germline V gene (reference sequence). The CDR3 is made up of 10 amino acids.

V and J are TRBV12-5 and TRBJ1-5; 11 bases match TRBD1. Germline CDR1 reads LGHNT; CDR2 reads FRNRAP. The V gene end was trimmed by 4 bases and the J gene end by 6 bases; junction bases not matched to a gene: 8. CDR3 length: 16 residues. Here the CDR3 DNA reads TGTGCTAGTGGTTCCCCCGGGACAGGGGGACGTCAGCCCCAGCATTTT. This translates into CASGSPGTGGRQPQHF.

J is TRBJ2-3 and V is TRBV28; a possible D gene is TRBD2 (5 bases). Germline V gene lookup returns CDR1 MDHEN and CDR2 SYDVKM. The CDR3 length is 18 residues. The V end lost 3 bases, the J end lost 1 base, and 20 bases lay between the germline ends. The CDR3 loop is CASSFVVLGVRGTDTQYF. In nucleotides, the CDR3 is TGTGCCAGCAGTTTTGTGGTCCTTGGAGTGAGGGGCACAGATACGCAGTATTTT.